This T cell receptor (beta chain) was documented in a study of blood T cell repertoires in COVID-19. Study-level background: Samples taken during acute and convalescent COVID-19 were collected in the United States, Italy and Spain. T cells, B-cell-depleted T cells, or PBMCs provided the cDNA or gDNA that served as material.

This clone was observed a single time. Cohort assignment relied on participant-reported clinical history. The recovered donors of Cohort 3 showed two negative PCRs, clearance, or symptom resolution. J lost 1 base, V lost 4 bases, and 4 bases had no gene match. Germline V gene lookup returns CDR1 MNHNS and CDR2 SASEGT. There are 16 residues in the CDR3. Only in-frame clones appear in the TCRdb table, and some are missing; sequencing was by immunoSEQ multiplex PCR. This sample carries approximately 130,000 clones, approximately 86% of them seen once, and the ten largest clones take about 2.5%. V gene TRBV6-1 combines with J gene TRBJ2-7; 13 nucleotides line up with TRBD2. The sequence came from a woman aged 50 to 65 who had recovered from COVID-19. The material sequenced was PBMCs or T cells enriched from blood (not recorded which). This chain's CDR3 is CASSARLAGGSYEQYF. The CDR3 DNA reads as TGTGCCAGCAGTGCCCGACTAGCGGGGGGTTCCTACGAGCAGTACTTC.